This T cell receptor beta chain derives from a study of cytomegalovirus exposure and HLA in healthy donors. PCR employed 60 Vbeta and 13 Jbeta primers. The protocol was immunoSEQ multiplex PCR, while the TCRdb copy is restricted to in-frame clones and leaves out a portion. The repertoire includes about 200,000 clones, about 80% of them detected once, and approximately 3% sits in the top ten. Notes on the study in general: Later analysis associated a missense DCLRE1C variant with TCR beta V- and J-gene trimming. Reports credit the classifier with highly specific, highly sensitive diagnosis of cytomegalovirus status.

On this clone: Its antigen is not identified.

The clonotype originates from a woman younger than 45 in good health and CMV-seronegative. The material sequenced was PBMCs.

This chain's CDR3 is CASSPRQGTNEKLFF. CDR3 coding DNA: TGTGCCAGTAGTCCCCGTCAGGGAACTAATGAAAAACTGTTTTTT. V is TRBV19 and J is TRBJ1-4, with a weak D call TRBD1 (5 bases). The ends were cut back, 5 bases at V and 1 base at J, with 11 bases in the middle. This CDR3 has 15 residues. Germline V gene data show CDR1 as LNHDA and CDR2 as SQIVND (reference sequence).